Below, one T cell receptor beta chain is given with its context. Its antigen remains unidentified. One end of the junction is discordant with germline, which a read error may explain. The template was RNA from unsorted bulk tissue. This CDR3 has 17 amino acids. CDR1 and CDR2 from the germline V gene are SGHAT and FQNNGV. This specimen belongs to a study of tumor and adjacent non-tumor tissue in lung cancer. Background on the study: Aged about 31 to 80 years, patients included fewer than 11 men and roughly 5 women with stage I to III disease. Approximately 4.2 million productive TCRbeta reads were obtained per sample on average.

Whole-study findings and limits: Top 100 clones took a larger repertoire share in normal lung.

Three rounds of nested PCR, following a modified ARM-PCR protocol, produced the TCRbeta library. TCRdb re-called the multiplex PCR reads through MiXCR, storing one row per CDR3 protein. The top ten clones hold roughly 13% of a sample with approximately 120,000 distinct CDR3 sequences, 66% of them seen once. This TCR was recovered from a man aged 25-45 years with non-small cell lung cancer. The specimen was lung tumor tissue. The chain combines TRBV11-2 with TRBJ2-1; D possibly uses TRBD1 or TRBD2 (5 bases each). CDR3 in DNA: TGTGCCAGCATCTTATTACCTGGCTGGGGGTCCTACAATGAGCAGTTCTTC. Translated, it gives CASILLPGWGSYNEQFF.